The 28 T cell receptor beta chains reported below all come from one sample, sequenced in a study of blood T cell repertoires in COVID-19. This table comes from immunoSEQ multiplex PCR, and its TCRdb copy is limited to in-frame clones, with some not included. The table lists approximately 80,000 clones, over 65% of them singletons. The sequenced sample was peripheral blood. The source is a man aged 45-60 years with active or convalescent COVID-19.

The chain recombines TRBV27 with TRBJ1-4; TRBD1 is a possible D gene (5 bases). This CDR3 has 16 amino acids. Trimming took 4 bases from V and 0 from J, leaving 12 bases between them. The germline gives CDR1 MNHEY, CDR2 SMNVEV (reference sequence). CDR3 nucleotides: TGTGCCAGCAGTTCGGGGGGACCTGCAACTAATGAAAAACTGTTTTTT. It yields the protein CASSSGGPATNEKLFF.

The rearrangement uses TRBV28 and TRBJ1-2, with D possibly TRBD1 on 6 matching bases. The CDR3 loop spans 13 amino acids. The V end was cut by 7 bases, the J end by 5 bases, with 14 bases between. The germline V gene encodes CDR1 MDHEN and CDR2 SYDVKM. The CDR3 spells CASTLTGIYGYTF. The DNA of the CDR3 is TGTGCCAGCACCCTAACAGGGATTTATGGCTACACCTTC.

This clone appeared a few times. The chain employs TRBV10-3 and TRBJ2-3, with D perhaps TRBD2 (5 bases). Between the trimmed V and J ends, which lost 3 bases and 5 bases, there was a span of 12 bases. The V gene's germline CDR1 is ENHRY and CDR2 SYGVKD. This CDR3 has 14 amino acids. CDR3 residues: CAISDPGRGDTQYF. For the CDR3, the DNA is TGTGCCATCAGTGACCCCGGTCGGGGAGATACGCAGTATTTT.

The chain employs TRBV7-9 and TRBJ1-2, with 7 bases lining up with TRBD1. Germline trimming cut 5 bases from V and 1 base from J; bases unmatched to any gene: 4. This CDR3 has 14 residues. Germline CDR1 reads SEHNR; CDR2 reads FQNEAQ (reference sequence). As DNA, the CDR3 is TGTGCCAGCAGCGCAGGACAGGATAACTATGGCTACACCTTC. Protein: CASSAGQDNYGYTF.

The chain recombines TRBV18 with TRBJ1-4; D perhaps matches TRBD1 (6 bases). The CDR3 consists of 17 residues. V was clipped by 0 bases and J by 5 bases, with 16 bases between them. The V gene's germline CDR1 is KGHSH and CDR2 LQKENI. This chain's CDR3 is CASSPPASGRGNEKLFF. For the CDR3, the DNA is TGTGCCAGCTCACCACCGGCTTCAGGGAGGGGGAATGAAAAACTGTTTTTT.

The chain employs TRBV19 and TRBJ2-7; TRBD1 agrees at 7 bases. Germline V CDR1 and CDR2: LNHDA, SQIVND (reference sequence). V lost 3 bases to trimming and J lost 3 bases; unmatched junction nucleotides: 2. This CDR3 has 13 amino acids. In DNA form, the CDR3 reads TGTGCCAGTAGTATGGGACAGATCTACGAGCAGTACTTC. Translation gives CASSMGQIYEQYF.

The chain joins TRBV18 to TRBJ1-1; D may be TRBD1 (5 bases). Trimming left V 2 bases short and J 11 bases short, with 15 bases between. This CDR3 comprises 13 residues. Looked up from germline, CDR1 is KGHSH and CDR2 is LQKENI. The CDR3 loop is CASSPDLGAGAFF. For the CDR3, the DNA is TGTGCCAGCTCACCAGATCTAGGGGCTGGGGCTTTCTTT. Drawing the rest from reference TRBV18 and TRBJ1-1, the complete variable domain is NAGVMQNPRHLVRRRGQEARLRCSPMKGHSHVYWYRQLPEEGLKFMVYLQKENIIDESGMPKERFSAEFPKEGPSILRIQQVVRGDSAAYFCASSPDLGAGAFFGQGTRLTVV.

This chain connects TRBV4-1 to TRBJ2-7; 9 bases are shared with TRBD1. CDR1 is MGHRA and CDR2 is YSYEKL in the germline V gene. Trimming cost V 2 bases and J 4 bases; bases outside gene matches: 6. The CDR3 has 15 amino acids. The CDR3 sequence is CASSQTDRGTYEQYF. The DNA of the CDR3 is TGCGCCAGCAGCCAAACAGACAGGGGGACGTACGAGCAGTACTTC.

The chain combines TRBV4-1 with TRBJ1-5; 10 bases fit TRBD1. The ends lost 2 bases at V and 5 bases at J; junction bases unmatched: 9. There are 17 residues in the CDR3. Germline CDR1 reads MGHRA; CDR2 reads YSYEKL. This chain's CDR3 is CASSQNPGTGVDQPQHF. CDR3 sequence (DNA): TGCGCCAGCAGCCAAAACCCCGGGACAGGGGTGGATCAGCCCCAGCATTTT.

V is TRBV21-1 and J is TRBJ1-5; the table's D gene call, TRBD1, was not cross checked with the DNA. TRBV21-1 is a pseudogene. The CDR3 covers 16 residues. The CDR3 sequence is CARPPSRGQSNQPQHF. The CDR3 DNA reads TGTGCCAGACCGCCTTCCAGGGGGCAGAGCAATCAGCCCCAGCATTTT.

The chain couples TRBV18 to TRBJ2-3; 7 nucleotides agree with TRBD2. The germline CDR1 and CDR2 sequences are KGHSH and LQKENI. This CDR3 is 17 amino acids long. The V and J ends lost 4 bases and 0 bases, in that order; junction bases with no gene match: 10. CDR3 sequence (DNA): TGTGCCAGCTCACTCCGGACTAGTGGGGCTAGCACAGATACGCAGTATTTT. It specifies CASSLRTSGASTDTQYF.

By share, this clone counts as medium-sized. This chain uses TRBV2 with TRBJ2-1; 10 bases fit TRBD2. The CDR3 extends over 15 amino acids. V gave up 7 bases and J gave up 7 bases; unmatched junction bases: 10. Germline lookup yields CDR1 SNHLY and CDR2 FYNNEI. The DNA for the CDR3 is TGTGCCAGCAACCTAGCGGGGGCCTCTGGGAATGAGCAGTTCTTC. It translates to CASNLAGASGNEQFF.

This clone was counted ten times or more. The chain recombines TRBV6-5 with TRBJ2-7, with D possibly being TRBD1 (6 bases). V was clipped by 2 bases and J by 5 bases, with 13 bases between them. Germline V gene data show CDR1 as MNHEY and CDR2 as SVGAGI. The CDR3 is 14 residues long. The CDR3 reads CASSYERQAHEQYF. The CDR3 bases are TGTGCCAGCAGTTACGAGAGACAGGCCCACGAGCAGTACTTC.

The sample holds a few counts of this clone. The chain recombines TRBV5-4 with TRBJ2-3; TRBD2 matches at 15 bases. This CDR3 is built from 16 residues. CDR1 is SGHNT and CDR2 is YYREEE in the germline V gene (reference sequence). J gave up 4 bases and V 3 bases, and 3 bases lay outside the gene matches. DNA for the CDR3: TGTGCCAGCAGCTCCGGACTAGCGGGGGGGTCAGATACGCAGTATTTT. This encodes CASSSGLAGGSDTQYF.

This chain uses TRBV7-3 with TRBJ2-2, with 7 bases identical to TRBD2. The CDR3 loop spans 15 amino acids. CDR1 is SGHTA and CDR2 is FQGTGA in the germline V gene. J gave up 8 bases and V 4 bases, and 10 bases lay outside the gene matches. In nucleotides, the CDR3 is TGTGCCAGCAGCTCTGCGGGGGACCCAGGGGGGGAGCTGTTTTTT. This gives the protein CASSSAGDPGGELFF.

V is TRBV5-1 and J is TRBJ2-1, with TRBD2 identical over 10 bases. The CDR3 runs to 14 residues. The germline CDR1 and CDR2 sequences are SGHRS and YFSETQ. The J segment lost 5 bases and the V segment lost 4 bases, leaving 3 bases of the junction unmatched. This CDR3 is CASSHGTSDNEQFF. The CDR3 DNA reads as TGCGCCAGCAGCCATGGGACTAGCGACAATGAGCAGTTCTTC.

The chain combines TRBV11-3 with TRBJ2-1, with 11 bases lining up with TRBD2. Germline values: CDR1 SGHNT, CDR2 YENEEA. This CDR3 region has 16 residues. V was pared by 1 base and J by 6 bases, with 5 bases of the junction left unmatched. This CDR3 reads CASSLGGTSGSNEQFF. In DNA form, the CDR3 reads TGTGCCAGCAGCTTAGGGGGGACTAGCGGCTCCAATGAGCAGTTCTTC.

V is TRBV27 and J is TRBJ2-1, with TRBD1 as a possible D gene (6 bases). The CDR3 is 13 residues long. V lost 3 bases to trimming and J lost 7 bases, with 10 bases between them. The V gene's germline CDR1 is MNHEY and CDR2 SMNVEV (reference sequence). This chain's CDR3 is CASSLGAENEQFF. The CDR3 DNA follows: TGTGCCAGCAGTTTGGGGGCAGAGAATGAGCAGTTCTTC.

The rearrangement joins TRBV6-6 to TRBJ2-3, with D possibly being TRBD2 (7 bases). Trimming removed 0 bases at V and 3 bases at J, with 13 bases between. The CDR3 covers 16 residues. Germline CDR1 is MNHNY and CDR2 is SVGAGI (reference sequence). CDR3 nucleotides: TGTGCCAGCAGTTACTCGAGGGGGGGCCGGACAGATACGCAGTATTTT. Protein: CASSYSRGGRTDTQYF.

The chain combines TRBV11-2 with TRBJ2-5; D is perhaps TRBD2 (6 bases). Trimming pared 0 bases from V and 5 bases from J, leaving 13 bases between. The germline CDR1 and CDR2 sequences are SGHAT and FQNNGV. The CDR3 covers 15 residues. CDR3 residues: CASSLDAGRWETQYF. CDR3 DNA: TGTGCCAGCAGCTTAGATGCAGGGAGGTGGGAGACCCAGTACTTC.

The chain joins TRBV5-5 to TRBJ1-2; 9 bases are shared with TRBD1. V was clipped by 4 bases and J by 5 bases; unmatched bases: 18. Germline V CDR1 and CDR2: SGHKS, YYEKEE (reference sequence). This CDR3 comprises 18 residues. The CDR3 spells CASSLRAPRQGGDYGYTF. CDR3 in DNA: TGTGCCAGCAGCCTGAGAGCCCCCAGACAGGGGGGGGATTATGGCTACACCTTC.

This clone showed up just once. The chain recombines TRBV18 with TRBJ2-7, with 11 bases identical to TRBD2. The ends lost 0 bases at V and 2 bases at J; junction bases unmatched: 9. The CDR3 sequence is 18 residues long. CDR1 and CDR2 from the germline V gene are KGHSH and LQKENI. The CDR3 DNA reads as TGTGCCAGCTCACCACCGGCTAGCGGGGGGTCCCCTACCTACGAGCAGTACTTC. It specifies CASSPPASGGSPTYEQYF.

This clone was picked up many times. The chain has TRBV2 and TRBJ2-1, with D possibly being TRBD2 (5 bases). Germline V CDR1 and CDR2: SNHLY, FYNNEI. CDR3 length equals 14 residues. Trimming left V 6 bases short and J 4 bases short, with 13 bases between. The CDR3 nucleotides read TGTGCCAGCAGGGGAGATAGAAATTACAATGAGCAGTTCTTC. This encodes CASRGDRNYNEQFF.

The J gene is TRBJ1-4, the V gene TRBV27; D gene ambiguous. This CDR3 comprises 15 residues. Trimming stripped 6 bases from V and 2 bases from J, with 13 bases between. CDR1 is MNHEY, CDR2 SMNVEV, per germline (reference sequence). Written as DNA, the CDR3 is TGTGCCAGCAGCCTCGGGTGGCCGACTAATGAAAAACTGTTTTTT. Amino acids: CASSLGWPTNEKLFF. Combining the CDR3 with reference TRBV27 and TRBJ1-4 gives the whole variable domain EAQVTQNPRYLITVTGKKLTVTCSQNMNHEYMSWYRQDPGLGLRQIYYSMNVEVTDKGDVPEGYKVSRKEKRNFPLILESPSPNQTSLYFCASSLGWPTNEKLFFGSGTQLSVL.

This clone has just one count. The chain couples TRBV21-1 to TRBJ2-7; TRBD1 is taken as the D call from the table, unchecked against the DNA. TRBV21-1 counts as a pseudogene. This CDR3 is 14 amino acids long. CDR3 DNA sequence: TGTGCCAGCAGCACCGACAGGAACTCCTACGAGCAGTACTTC. It codes for CASSTDRNSYEQYF.

The V and J genes are TRBV5-6 and TRBJ1-1; 7 bases fit TRBD1. V gave up 0 bases and J gave up 8 bases; unmatched junction bases: 1. The CDR3 has 12 residues. Per germline, CDR1 SGHDT and CDR2 YYEEEE. DNA of the CDR3: TGTGCCAGCAGCTTGGGCAGGGGGGAAGCTTTCTTT. Translation: CASSLGRGEAFF.

Points on this clone: Other DNA variants within this sample encode the same CDR3. The chain links TRBV7-9 to TRBJ2-3; 14 positions agree with TRBD2. The CDR3 length is 16 residues. Germline CDR1 is SEHNR and CDR2 is FQNEAQ (reference sequence). V lost 5 bases, J lost 5 bases, and 6 bases stayed unmatched. CDR3 coding DNA: TGTGCCAGCAGCACGACTAGCGGGGGGGCATTAGATACGCAGTATTTT. This encodes CASSTTSGGALDTQYF.

This clone was observed once. The rearrangement links TRBV2 to TRBJ2-4; the match to TRBD1 covers 7 bases. The CDR3 covers 15 residues. CDR1 and CDR2 from the germline V gene are SNHLY and FYNNEI. Trimming took 7 bases from V and 0 from J; bases not matched to a gene: 6. The CDR3 nucleotides are TGTGCCAGCACCGGGACAGAAATAGCCAAAAACATTCAGTACTTC. Translating gives CASTGTEIAKNIQYF. Drawing the rest from reference TRBV2 and TRBJ2-4, the complete variable domain is EPEVTQTPSHQVTQMGQEVILRCVPISNHLYFYWYRQILGQKVEFLVSFYNNEISEKSEIFDDQFSVERPDGSNFTLKIRSTKLEDSAMYFCASTGTEIAKNIQYFGAGTRLSVL.